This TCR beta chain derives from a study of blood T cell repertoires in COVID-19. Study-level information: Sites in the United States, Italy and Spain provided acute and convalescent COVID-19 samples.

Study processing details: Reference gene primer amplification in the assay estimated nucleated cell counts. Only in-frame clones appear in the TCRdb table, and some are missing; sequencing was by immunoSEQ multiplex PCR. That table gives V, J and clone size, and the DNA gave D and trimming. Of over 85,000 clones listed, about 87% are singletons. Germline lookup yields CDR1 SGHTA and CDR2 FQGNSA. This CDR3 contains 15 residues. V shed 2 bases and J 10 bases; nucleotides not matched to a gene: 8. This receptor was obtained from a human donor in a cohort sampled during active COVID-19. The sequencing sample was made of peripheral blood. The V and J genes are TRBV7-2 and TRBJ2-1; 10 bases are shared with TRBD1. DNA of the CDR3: TGTGCCAGCAGCTTATCGGGACAGGGGAGCTTGGAGCAGTTCTTC. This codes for CASSLSGQGSLEQFF. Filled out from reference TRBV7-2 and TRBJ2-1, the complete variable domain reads GAGVSQSPSNKVTEKGKDVELRCDPISGHTALYWYRQSLGQGLEFLIYFQGNSAPDKSGLPSDRFSAERTGGSVSTLTIQRTQQEDSAVYLCASSLSGQGSLEQFFGPGTRLTVL.